The 26 T cell receptor beta chains in this list originate from one sample, sequenced in a study of T cells after yellow fever vaccination (dated by TCRdb to about 2019). Libraries were constructed by 5' RACE. The instrument was an Illumina HiSeq 2500. Using fastp at Q25 and MiXCR, TCRdb reprocessed the public reads and kept productive beta chains. Each entry is one CDR3 protein sequence, shown with its most common DNA and genes. Here the sample has approximately 110,000 distinct CDR3 sequences; roughly 8.4% occur a single time. The biggest ten clones account for about 25% of the sample. This sample's treatment or condition label indicates: live attenuated yellow fever vaccine strain. Specimen: CD8+ T cells sorted from PBMCs, collected 45 days after the yellow fever booster vaccination. The receptors derive from a man younger than 40 who received the YFV17D yellow fever vaccine.

The chain combines TRBV12-3 or TRBV12-4 with TRBJ2-5; a possible D gene is TRBD2 (6 bases). The ends were cut back, 5 bases at V and 5 bases at J, with 15 bases in the middle. This CDR3 has 14 residues. CDR3 amino acids: CASSGDSGDETQYF. CDR3 in DNA: TGTGCCAGCAGTGGGGACTCTGGGGACGAGACCCAGTACTTC.

Many counts were recorded for this clonotype. The rearrangement uses TRBV20-1 and TRBJ2-1; TRBD1 is a possible D gene (6 bases). Germline V CDR1 and CDR2: DFQATT, SNEGSKA (reference sequence). CDR3 length equals 14 residues. The V end was cut by 3 bases, the J end by 8 bases, with 17 bases between. The CDR3 loop reads CSASQGPRLDEQFF. CDR3 DNA sequence: TGCAGTGCTAGTCAGGGGCCGCGACTGGATGAGCAGTTCTTC.

Only one count was recorded for this clonotype. The junction differs from germline at one of its ends, possibly a read error. The V gene is TRBV3-1, the J gene TRBJ2-7, with D tentatively TRBD1 (6 bases). The CDR3 extends over 17 amino acids. The germline gives CDR1 LGHDT, CDR2 YNNKEL (reference sequence). CDR3 loop: CATSQEGATGNHYEQYF. In DNA form, the CDR3 reads TGTGCCACCAGCCAAGAAGGGGCGACAGGTAATCACTACGAGCAGTACTTC.

In this sample, this clonotype turned up many times. Written as DNA, the CDR3 is TGTGCCAGCAGTCTACTAACAAGCGGGAGTGGGTACGAGCAGTACTTC. This gives the protein CASSLLTSGSGYEQYF. The chain is built from TRBV28 and TRBJ2-7; 8 nucleotides line up with TRBD2. Germline-derived CDR1 and CDR2 are MDHEN and SYDVKM. CDR3 size: 16 residues. V shed 5 bases and J 4 bases; nucleotides not matched to a gene: 13.

This clonotype appeared a few times. As DNA, the CDR3 is TGTGCCAGCAGTTTATCTACCCCCGGACTAGCGGGAGGCCCGGGGCGAGAGACCCAGTACTTC. This translates into CASSLSTPGLAGGPGRETQYF. V usage is TRBV27 and J usage is TRBJ2-5, with 14 bases matching TRBD2. V trimming: 0 bases; J trimming: 4 bases; junction bases outside the gene matches: 16. CDR1 is MNHEY and CDR2 is SMNVEV in the germline V gene (reference sequence). This CDR3 contains 21 residues.

This clonotype was found many times. J is TRBJ2-2 and V is TRBV20-1, with D possibly being TRBD2 (7 bases). Per germline, CDR1 DFQATT and CDR2 SNEGSKA (reference sequence). Trimming stripped 3 bases from V and 3 bases from J, with 14 bases between. The CDR3 contains 15 residues. The CDR3 sequence is CSASESGGYTGELFF. CDR3 in DNA: TGCAGTGCTAGCGAGTCGGGGGGCTACACCGGGGAGCTGTTTTTT.

This clonotype turned up a few times. This chain joins TRBV18 and TRBJ2-4; TRBD2 might be the D (5 bases). Germline V gives CDR1 KGHSH, CDR2 LQKENI. The V gene lost 0 bases and the J gene lost 3 bases, with 9 bases spanning the gap. This CDR3 contains 15 residues. The CDR3 spells CASSPPKADKNIQYF. The CDR3 nucleotides read TGTGCCAGCTCACCACCGAAAGCGGACAAAAACATTCAGTACTTC.

The V call is TRBV20-1, the J call TRBJ2-7, with TRBD2 matching over 7 bases. This CDR3 has 14 residues. Germline CDR1 reads DFQATT; CDR2 reads SNEGSKA (reference sequence). The junction had 5 bases not matched to a gene; V was cut back by 1 base and J by 2 bases. CDR3 sequence: CSARATSEAYEQYF. Here the CDR3 DNA reads TGCAGTGCTAGAGCTACTAGCGAGGCCTACGAGCAGTACTTC.

This clonotype turned up a few times. The CDR3 DNA sequence: TGTGCCAGCAGCCCCTCGGGGGGGTATGGCTACACCTTC. Amino acid sequence: CASSPSGGYGYTF. The rearrangement joins TRBV11-2 to TRBJ1-2; the D gene is possibly TRBD1 (5 bases). This CDR3 comprises 13 residues. With 5 bases removed from V and 5 bases from J, the gap between germline ends came to 12 bases. Germline loops: CDR1 SGHAT, CDR2 FQNNGV.

This clonotype has at least ten counts. The V gene is TRBV7-9, the J gene TRBJ1-4; D possibly corresponds to TRBD1 (6 bases). Germline loops: CDR1 SEHNR, CDR2 FQNEAQ (reference sequence). This CDR3 has 16 amino acids. V was clipped by 4 bases and J by 3 bases, with 15 bases between them. The CDR3 DNA is TGTGCCAGCAGCTCCCAAGGCGGACAGCCTAATGAAAAACTGTTTTTT. This gives the protein CASSSQGGQPNEKLFF.

Many counts were recorded for this clonotype. The chain combines TRBV12-3 or TRBV12-4 with TRBJ2-1; D not resolved. CDR3 length: 15 residues. V lost 6 bases and J lost 3, with 15 bases in between. The CDR3 coding sequence is TGTGCCAGCAGCCCAGACCGCAGCAGCTACAATGAGCAGTTCTTC. Residues: CASSPDRSSYNEQFF.

J is TRBJ2-1 and V is TRBV6-2 or TRBV6-3; D is unresolved. The V gene's germline CDR1 is MNHEY and CDR2 SVGEGT. The CDR3 spans 13 residues. Deletions cut 7 bases from V and 6 bases from J, with 13 bases between. DNA of the CDR3: TGTGCCAGCAACGGCCTTTCCCTCAATGAGCAGTTCTTC. This sequence encodes CASNGLSLNEQFF.

This clonotype has just a few counts. The chain couples TRBV6-1 to TRBJ2-7; TRBD1 is a possible D gene (6 bases). This CDR3 region has 13 residues. V was trimmed by 9 bases and J by 1 base, leaving 13 bases between them. Germline V gene data show CDR1 as MNHNS and CDR2 as SASEGT. The CDR3 sequence is CASRLGASYEQYF. The CDR3 DNA reads TGTGCCAGTCGCCTGGGGGCTTCCTACGAGCAGTACTTC.

This clonotype has a handful of counts. The chain couples TRBV5-1 to TRBJ1-1, with D unclear. The CDR3 length is 15 residues. Germline values: CDR1 SGHRS, CDR2 YFSETQ. V was cut by 0 bases and J by 1 base, with 10 bases left in between. The CDR3 spells CASSLVPDENTEAFF. CDR3 sequence (DNA): TGCGCCAGCAGCTTGGTGCCCGACGAGAACACTGAAGCTTTCTTT.

This clonotype was observed many times. This sequence joins TRBV7-8 and TRBJ1-6; D unclear. Germline loops: CDR1 SGHVS, CDR2 FQNEAQ. This CDR3 contains 15 residues. Deletions cut 6 bases from V and 8 bases from J, with 17 bases between. Here the CDR3 reads CASSDGMRADSPLHF. The DNA for the CDR3 is TGTGCCAGCAGTGATGGGATGCGGGCGGATTCACCCCTCCACTTT.

This clonotype was found many times. The V and J genes are TRBV5-1 and TRBJ2-1; 8 positions agree with TRBD1. V gave up 2 bases and J gave up 8 bases; unmatched junction bases: 9. The CDR3 is 15 amino acids. The germline gives CDR1 SGHRS, CDR2 YFSETQ. In nucleotides, the CDR3 is TGCGCCAGCAGCTTAGGGACAGGCTCAGGTGATGAGCAGTTCTTC. As protein: CASSLGTGSGDEQFF. The full variable domain, its missing parts supplied by reference TRBV5-1 and TRBJ2-1, is KAGVTQTPRYLIKTRGQQVTLSCSPISGHRSVSWYQQTPGQGLQFLFEYFSETQRNKGNFPGRFSGRQFSNSRSEMNVSTLELGDSALYLCASSLGTGSGDEQFFGPGTRLTVL.

This clonotype was counted at least ten times. V gene TRBV9 combines with J gene TRBJ2-5; 7 bases fit TRBD2. Germline V gene data show CDR1 as SGDLS and CDR2 as YYNGEE. V was clipped by 0 bases and J by 2 bases; unmatched bases: 1. CDR3 length equals 14 residues. CDR3 region: CASSVGGGQETQYF. The CDR3, as DNA: TGTGCCAGCAGCGTAGGCGGGGGACAAGAGACCCAGTACTTC.

This clonotype was picked up a small number of times. The genes are TRBV3-1 and TRBJ1-2, with 8 bases identical to TRBD1. CDR3 length: 16 amino acids. Trimming removed 4 bases from V and 0 bases from J; junction bases left unmatched: 7. The germline V gene has CDR1 LGHDT and CDR2 YNNKEL (reference sequence). The CDR3 DNA is TGTGCCAGCAGCCCCGGACAGGGCCTTTCTAACTATGGCTACACCTTC. Residues: CASSPGQGLSNYGYTF.

Many counts were recorded for this clonotype. The chain uses TRBV9 and TRBJ1-1; D may be TRBD1 (5 bases). The CDR3 is 14 amino acids. Germline V gene sequence: CDR1 SGDLS, CDR2 YYNGEE. V shed 3 bases and J shed 3 bases, with 12 bases lying between them. The CDR3 reads CASSAGRDYTEAFF. CDR3 DNA sequence: TGTGCCAGCAGCGCGGGACGGGACTACACTGAAGCTTTCTTT.

This clonotype occurred a few times. The chain uses TRBV4-3 and TRBJ2-5; TRBD2 aligns across 13 bases. Germline V CDR1 and CDR2: LGHNA, YSLEER. The CDR3 totals 18 residues. With V trimmed by 2 bases and J by 5 bases, 11 bases remained unmatched. The DNA of the CDR3 is TGCGCCAGCAGCCAACCCCGACCGGGACTAGCGGGACGGGAGACCCAGTACTTC. Its translation is CASSQPRPGLAGRETQYF.

With regard to this clonotype: The junction does not match germline at one end; this may be a read error. V is TRBV20-1 and J is TRBJ1-6; D perhaps matches TRBD1 (5 bases). Germline V gene sequence: CDR1 DFQATT, CDR2 SNEGSKA (reference sequence). This CDR3 comprises 17 residues. The CDR3 DNA sequence: TGCAGTGCTATGGACACGACCTTGAGCTCCTATAAATCACCCCTCCACTTT. This translates into CSAMDTTLSSYKSPLHF.

In this sample, this clonotype turned up a few times. The chain joins TRBV5-4 to TRBJ2-5; 10 bases match TRBD2. The CDR3 spans 15 residues. V shed 0 bases and J 4 bases; nucleotides not matched to a gene: 3. Germline CDR1 is SGHNT and CDR2 is YYREEE (reference sequence). This chain's CDR3 is CASSLGTSGVETQYF. CDR3 coding DNA: TGTGCCAGCAGCTTGGGGACTAGCGGTGTAGAGACCCAGTACTTC. Looking up the rest from reference TRBV5-4 and TRBJ2-5 gives the full variable domain: ETGVTQSPTHLIKTRGQQVTLRCSSQSGHNTVSWYQQALGQGPQFIFQYYREEENGRGNFPPRFSGLQFPNYSSELNVNALELDDSALYLCASSLGTSGVETQYFGPGTRLLVL.

V is TRBV7-8 and J is TRBJ2-2; the match to TRBD1 covers 7 bases. The ends lost 3 bases at V and 5 bases at J; junction bases unmatched: 9. CDR1 and CDR2 from the germline V gene are SGHVS and FQNEAQ. The CDR3 runs 16 residues. The CDR3 here is CASSFSGTALTGELFF. The CDR3 DNA follows: TGTGCCAGCAGCTTCTCCGGGACAGCCTTAACCGGGGAGCTGTTTTTT.

In this sample, this clonotype turned up many times. The DNA for the CDR3 is TGTGCCAGCAGTTCCCGGACAGGTATTCAGCCCCAGCATTTT. Its protein product is CASSSRTGIQPQHF. The chain is built from TRBV28 and TRBJ1-5, with 7 bases fitting TRBD1. The CDR3 extends over 14 amino acids. Germline V gene lookup returns CDR1 MDHEN and CDR2 SYDVKM. V trimming: 4 bases; J trimming: 6 bases; junction bases outside the gene matches: 6.

This clonotype was seen ten or more times. This chain joins TRBV7-3 and TRBJ2-5; D is uncertain. The CDR3 consists of 13 residues. V gave up 2 bases and J gave up 2 bases, with 6 bases separating them. Germline V lookup: CDR1 SGHTA, CDR2 FQGTGA. The CDR3 sequence is CASSLLPQETQYF. The CDR3 DNA is TGTGCCAGCAGCTTACTTCCTCAAGAGACCCAGTACTTC. The full variable domain, rest sourced from reference TRBV7-3 and TRBJ2-5, is GAGVSQTPSNKVTEKGKYVELRCDPISGHTALYWYRQSLGQGPEFLIYFQGTGAADDSGLPNDRFFAVRPEGSVSTLKIQRTERGDSAVYLCASSLLPQETQYFGPGTRLLVL.

Many counts were recorded for this clonotype. The V call is TRBV27, the J call TRBJ2-7, with 11 positions matching TRBD2. Germline CDR1 MNHEY, CDR2 SMNVEV (reference sequence). J was trimmed by 2 bases and V by 6 bases; bases with no gene match: 6. The CDR3 spans 15 residues. The CDR3 DNA sequence: TGTGCCAGCAGAGAATTAGCGGGGGGGGCCTACGAGCAGTACTTC. Its protein is CASRELAGGAYEQYF.